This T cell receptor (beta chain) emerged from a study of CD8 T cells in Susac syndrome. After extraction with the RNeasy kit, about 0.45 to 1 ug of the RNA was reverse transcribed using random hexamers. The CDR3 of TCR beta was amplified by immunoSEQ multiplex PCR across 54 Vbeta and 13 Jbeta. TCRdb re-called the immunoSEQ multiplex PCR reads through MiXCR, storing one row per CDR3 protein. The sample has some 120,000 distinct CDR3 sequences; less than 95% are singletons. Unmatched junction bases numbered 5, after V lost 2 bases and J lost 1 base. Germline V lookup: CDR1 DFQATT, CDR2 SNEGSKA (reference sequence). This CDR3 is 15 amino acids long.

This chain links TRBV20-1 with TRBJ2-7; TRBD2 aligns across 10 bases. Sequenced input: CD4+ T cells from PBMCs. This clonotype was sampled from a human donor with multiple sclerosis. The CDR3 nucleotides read TGCAGTGCTAGACCTGCGACTAGCGGGTCCTACGAGCAGTACTTC. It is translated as CSARPATSGSYEQYF.